A single sample gave rise to the 15 T cell receptor beta chains below, sequenced in a study of blood T cell repertoires in COVID-19. Here immunoSEQ multiplex PCR was the method, and the copy in TCRdb shows in-frame clones only, minus some. Here the sample spans fewer than 250,000 clones, around four fifths being singletons. What was sequenced was peripheral blood. These receptors were obtained from a woman older than 75 with COVID-19, enrolled during active disease.

The chain links TRBV10-2 to TRBJ2-1; 12 bases fit TRBD1. Losses at the gene ends were 6 bases for V and 5 bases for J; bases not matched to a gene: 5. From germline, CDR1 is WSHSY and CDR2 SAAADI. This CDR3 has 15 amino acids. The chain's CDR3 is CASSGTGGGNNEQFF. The CDR3 DNA reads TGCGCCAGCAGCGGGACAGGGGGCGGGAACAATGAGCAGTTCTTC.

Written as DNA, the CDR3 is TGTGCCATCAGTGAGTCGCAAGGGGGCTCCTACAATGAGCAGTTCTTC. Translated: CAISESQGGSYNEQFF. The rearrangement joins TRBV10-3 to TRBJ2-1, with D perhaps TRBD1 (6 bases). This CDR3 is 16 amino acids long. V gave up 0 bases and J gave up 0 bases, with 9 bases separating them. In germline, CDR1 is ENHRY, CDR2 SYGVKD.

The J gene is TRBJ1-4, the V gene TRBV2; D perhaps matches TRBD1 (5 bases). The CDR3 totals 13 residues. Looked up from germline, CDR1 is SNHLY and CDR2 is FYNNEI. V was clipped by 10 bases and J by 2 bases, with 11 bases between them. In nucleotides, the CDR3 is TGTGCCACCAAGACAGATACTAATGAAAAACTGTTTTTT. It encodes CATKTDTNEKLFF.

The gene calls are TRBV28 and TRBJ1-4; the D gene is possibly TRBD1 (6 bases). This CDR3 is built from 15 residues. Germline V gene data show CDR1 as MDHEN and CDR2 as SYDVKM. V lost 3 bases, J lost 7 bases, and 15 bases lay in between. CDR3: CASSFASTGGEKLFF. DNA for the CDR3: TGTGCCAGCAGTTTTGCGTCGACAGGAGGTGAAAAACTGTTTTTT.

The rearrangement joins TRBV19 to TRBJ2-1, with 15 bases aligning to TRBD2. Germline CDR1 LNHDA, CDR2 SQIVND (reference sequence). CDR3 length: 20 amino acids. J gave up 6 bases and V 3 bases, and 15 bases lay outside the gene matches. The CDR3 bases are TGTGCCAGTAGTATGTTTGGACTAGCGGGGGGGCCAACGAGCGGCAATGAGCAGTTCTTC. It encodes CASSMFGLAGGPTSGNEQFF.

The V gene is TRBV5-1, the J gene TRBJ1-3; D perhaps matches TRBD1 (6 bases). Per the germline V gene, CDR1 is SGHRS and CDR2 is YFSETQ. The CDR3 totals 16 residues. V was clipped by 2 bases and J by 4 bases, with 16 bases between them. CDR3 region: CASSLTSTGFGNTIYF. The CDR3 DNA sequence: TGCGCCAGCAGCTTAACCTCAACAGGGTTCGGAAACACCATATATTTT.

The chain carries TRBV5-1 and TRBJ2-7, with 15 bases fitting TRBD2. Germline V CDR1 and CDR2: SGHRS, YFSETQ. V lost 5 bases and J lost 0; bases outside the gene matches: 9. The CDR3 has 18 amino acids. CDR3 loop: CASSKGLAGGSSSYEQYF. For the CDR3, the DNA is TGCGCCAGCAGTAAGGGACTAGCGGGGGGTTCAAGCTCCTACGAGCAGTACTTC.

This clone was found many times. The chain links TRBV4-2 to TRBJ1-1; the D gene is possibly TRBD1 (6 bases). Germline-derived CDR1 and CDR2 are LGHNA and YNFKEQ. The V gene lost 0 bases and the J gene lost 4 bases, with 15 bases spanning the gap. The CDR3 sequence is 16 residues long. The chain's CDR3 is CASSQEPGGGITEAFF. CDR3 coding DNA: TGTGCCAGCAGCCAAGAACCGGGGGGCGGCATCACTGAAGCTTTCTTT.

V and J are TRBV6-1 and TRBJ2-5, with 14 nucleotides matching TRBD2. Germline trimming cut 4 bases from V and 5 bases from J; bases unmatched to any gene: 6. Germline V CDR1 and CDR2: MNHNS, SASEGT. The CDR3 length is 16 residues. As DNA, the CDR3 is TGTGCCAGCAGTGTCCGGGGACTAGCGGGGGAGGAGACCCAGTACTTC. Protein sequence: CASSVRGLAGEETQYF.

The chain combines TRBV6-6 with TRBJ1-5, with 7 bases lining up with TRBD1. Germline CDR1 and CDR2: MNHNY and SVGAGI (reference sequence). This CDR3 has 15 amino acids. The trim removed 6 bases at V and 7 bases at J, leaving 12 bases unmatched. CDR3 bases: TGTGCCAGCAGCTCAAATGACAGGGCAACGCAGCCCCAGCATTTT. This encodes CASSSNDRATQPQHF.

The rearrangement uses TRBV5-6 and TRBJ1-2; TRBD1 aligns across 9 bases. The CDR3 length is 14 residues. Trimming removed 5 bases from V and 7 bases from J; junction bases left unmatched: 9. The germline V gene has CDR1 SGHDT and CDR2 YYEEEE. CDR3 sequence (DNA): TGTGCCAGCAGGTCATACAGGGGGCGCGGTGGCTACACCTTC. Translating gives CASRSYRGRGGYTF.

The V and J genes are TRBV6-1 and TRBJ1-2; perhaps TRBD1 as D (6 bases). Germline assignment: CDR1 MNHNS and CDR2 SASEGT. Trimming removed 3 bases at V and 0 bases at J, with 11 bases between. There are 15 residues in the CDR3. CDR3 in DNA: TGTGCCAGCAGTGACCCGGGACACGCTAACTATGGCTACACCTTC. Encoded protein: CASSDPGHANYGYTF.

The V and J genes are TRBV4-1 and TRBJ1-4, with D hard to call. The V and J ends lost 8 bases and 0 bases respectively, with 13 bases between them. CDR3 length: 15 residues. Germline V lookup: CDR1 MGHRA, CDR2 YSYEKL. The CDR3 region is CASRPPRSTNEKLFF. The CDR3 region has the DNA TGCGCCAGCCGACCCCCGAGGTCAACTAATGAAAAACTGTTTTTT.

The rearrangement joins TRBV6-1 to TRBJ1-5, with D possibly being TRBD1 (5 bases). This CDR3 region has 16 residues. Germline V gene lookup returns CDR1 MNHNS and CDR2 SASEGT. V was clipped by 4 bases and J by 7 bases, with 20 bases between them. The CDR3 bases are TGTGCCAGCAGTGGTCTAATTGGGGCCGTCGGACAGCCCCAGCATTTT. Translated, it gives CASSGLIGAVGQPQHF.

The rearrangement uses TRBV5-4 and TRBJ1-2; TRBD1 is a possible D gene (5 bases). Between the trimmed V and J ends, which lost 5 bases and 2 bases, there was a span of 19 bases. CDR3 size: 16 residues. CDR1 is SGHNT, CDR2 YYREEE, per germline (reference sequence). This CDR3 is CASRSLRGAINYGYTF. CDR3 bases: TGTGCCAGCAGGTCGTTGCGGGGCGCGATAAACTATGGCTACACCTTC.